These T cell receptor beta chains were read from a single sample in a study of response to subunit inactivated influenza vaccine. TCRdb itself ran the RT-PCR reads through MiXCR, one entry per CDR3 protein. The data show 500,000 to 550,000 distinct CDR3 sequences, roughly 8.2% seen once. Sequenced here: PBMCs from blood, sampled roughly 24 months after vaccination. These receptors were obtained from a man between 50 and 70 years old who received an inactivated influenza vaccine. Each CDR3 is given with its conserved first and last residue. The order of the fields is V gene, J gene, clone size, D gene, CDR3 DNA, CDR3 protein. A D gene is named only where the DNA matches it firmly. A row's size may be missing; if present it is once, few, many or a size class.

V: TRBV20-1; J: TRBJ2-7; size: NA; D: TRBD2; DNA: TGCAGTGCTAGACTAGCGACAGCGGGGGTGTCCTACGAGCAGTACTTC; CDR3: CSARLATAGVSYEQYF
V: TRBV6-2/TRBV6-3; J: TRBJ2-7; size: many; D: TRBD2; DNA: TGTGCCAGCAGTAGGGGACTAGCGGCCGTCTACGAGCAGTACTTC; CDR3: CASSRGLAAVYEQYF
V: TRBV6-2/TRBV6-3; J: TRBJ2-3; size: NA; D: NA; DNA: TGTGCCAGCAGTTACAGCGACTCTTTAGATACGCAGTATTTT; CDR3: CASSYSDSLDTQYF
V: TRBV12-3/TRBV12-4; J: TRBJ1-6; size: NA; D: NA; DNA: TGTGCCAGCAGCTCAAGACAGGTTAATTCACCCCTCCACTTT; CDR3: CASSSRQVNSPLHF
V: TRBV10-3; J: TRBJ2-1; size: many; D: NA; DNA: TGTGCCATGGCGGGACTTAACGACAATGAGCAGTTCTTC; CDR3: CAMAGLNDNEQFF
V: TRBV4-3; J: TRBJ2-3; size: few; D: NA; DNA: TGCGCCAGCAGCCAAGATAGACAGCGCACAGATACGCAGTATTTT; CDR3: CASSQDRQRTDTQYF
V: TRBV12-3/TRBV12-4; J: TRBJ2-1; size: NA; D: NA; DNA: TGTGCCAGCAGTTTAAACTTCTTGAATGAGCAGTTCTTC; CDR3: CASSLNFLNEQFF
V: TRBV20-1; J: TRBJ2-3; size: NA; D: NA; DNA: TGCAGTGCTAATATAGGGAGTCAAGGTGGGCAGTATTTT; CDR3: CSANIGSQGGQYF
V: TRBV20-1; J: TRBJ2-1; size: many; D: TRBD2; DNA: TGCAGTGCTAGATCTCACAGCGGGAGGAACAATGAGCAGTTCTTC; CDR3: CSARSHSGRNNEQFF
V: TRBV18; J: TRBJ1-1; size: many; D: NA; DNA: TGTGCCAGCTCAGGGGAGATGAACACTGAAGCTTTCTTT; CDR3: CASSGEMNTEAFF
V: TRBV4-3; J: TRBJ2-2; size: NA; D: NA; DNA: TGCGCCAGCAGCCAAGGGACCTATTCGAACACCGGGGAGCTGTTTTTT; CDR3: CASSQGTYSNTGELFF
V: TRBV10-3; J: TRBJ2-7; size: NA; D: NA; DNA: TGTGCCATCAGTGTCAGTGAATACGAGCAGTACTTC; CDR3: CAISVSEYEQYF
V: TRBV9; J: TRBJ1-1; size: many; D: TRBD1; DNA: TGTGCCAGCAGCACCGGACAGGAGAACACTGAAGCTTTCTTT; CDR3: CASSTGQENTEAFF
V: TRBV20-1; J: TRBJ2-1; size: few; D: NA; DNA: TGCAGTGCTAGCAACGCAGGGGAAAATAATGAGCAGTTCTTC; CDR3: CSASNAGENNEQFF
V: TRBV7-2; J: TRBJ2-7; size: few; D: TRBD1; DNA: TGTGCCAGCAGCTTAGCAGGACAGGGGGCGCGTAACGAGCAGTACTTC; CDR3: CASSLAGQGARNEQYF
V: TRBV5-1; J: TRBJ2-1; size: many; D: TRBD2; DNA: TGCGCCAGCAGCCTATCGGGACTAGCGGGAGCCTCCTACAATGAGCAGTTCTTC; CDR3: CASSLSGLAGASYNEQFF
V: TRBV5-1; J: TRBJ1-5; size: many; D: NA; DNA: TGCGCCAGCAGCTTGGAAGGAAGTCAGCCCCAGCATTTT; CDR3: CASSLEGSQPQHF
V: TRBV6-1; J: TRBJ1-1; size: NA; D: NA; DNA: TGTGCCAGCAGTGAATATGCAGGGTTGGCGACTGAAGCTTTCTTT; CDR3: CASSEYAGLATEAFF
V: TRBV5-4; J: TRBJ2-1; size: NA; D: NA; DNA: TGTGCCAGCGCGGGGCGTTCTAGGGATGAGCAGTTCTTC; CDR3: CASAGRSRDEQFF
V: TRBV6-2/TRBV6-3; J: TRBJ2-1; size: many; D: NA; DNA: TGTGCCAGCAGCCAGAAATCACTACGAACAGGGCAGTTCTTC; CDR3: CASSQKSLRTGQFF